One and the same sample provided the 20 T cell receptor beta chains below, sequenced in a study of T cells in Graves' hyperthyroidism and ophthalmopathy. Amplification targeted TCR beta CDR3 regions from RNA transcripts. Carried out on the TCR CDR3, a first-round RT-PCR used the HTBI primer set. TCRdb fed the multiplex PCR reads into MiXCR, producing one record per CDR3 protein. This sample yields approximately 630,000 distinct CDR3 sequences, of which 15% to 20% are seen a single time; around 3.9% belongs to the top ten. Sequencing was performed on blood. These receptor sequences come from a woman aged 25-40 years with Graves' hyperthyroidism.

This chain joins TRBV20-1 and TRBJ1-2, with a weak D call TRBD1 (6 bases). The germline V gene encodes CDR1 DFQATT and CDR2 SNEGSKA (reference sequence). The CDR3 consists of 12 residues. V was pared by 6 bases and J by 8 bases, with 16 bases between. CDR3 DNA sequence: TGCAGTGCCTCGTATACAGGGTACGGCTACACCTTC. Its translation is CSASYTGYGYTF.

This clonotype has only one observation. J is TRBJ2-7 and V is TRBV20-1; 9 bases are shared with TRBD2. The V gene end was trimmed by 2 bases and the J gene end by 3 bases; junction bases not matched to a gene: 5. The CDR3 length is 14 residues. Germline V lookup: CDR1 DFQATT, CDR2 SNEGSKA (reference sequence). CDR3 DNA sequence: TGCAGTGCTAGAATGGTGACTAGCGGCTACGAGCAGTACTTC. It encodes CSARMVTSGYEQYF.

The CDR3 DNA reads as TGTGCCAGCAGCTTAGAGACCAGCGGGAGGGGACTCTATACGCAGTATTTT. It encodes CASSLETSGRGLYTQYF. This chain connects TRBV7-2 to TRBJ2-3; 10 positions match TRBD2. V lost 1 base, J lost 7 bases, and 11 bases stayed unmatched. The CDR3 has 17 residues. Germline CDR1 SGHTA, CDR2 FQGNSA.

In this sample, this clonotype turned up many times. The chain is built from TRBV28 and TRBJ2-1; 10 bases are shared with TRBD2. Germline lookup yields CDR1 MDHEN and CDR2 SYDVKM. Trimming removed 3 bases from V and 4 bases from J; junction bases left unmatched: 3. This CDR3 contains 15 residues. In DNA, the CDR3 is TGTGCCAGCAGTTTCGGACTAGCGGCATACAATGAGCAGTTCTTC. It encodes CASSFGLAAYNEQFF. Variable domain in full (rest from reference TRBV28 and TRBJ2-1): DVKVTQSSRYLVKRTGEKVFLECVQDMDHENMFWYRQDPGLGLRLIYFSYDVKMKEKGDIPEGYSVSREKKERFSLILESASTNQTSMYLCASSFGLAAYNEQFFGPGTRLTVL.

This clonotype was counted ten times or more. The CDR3 region is CASSQDKGGTGGYGYTF. CDR3 nucleotides: TGCGCCAGCAGCCAAGATAAGGGGGGGACAGGGGGCTATGGCTACACCTTC. V is TRBV4-3 and J is TRBJ1-2, with 11 nucleotides matching TRBD1. J lost 4 bases, V lost 0 bases, and 7 bases had no gene match. CDR1 is LGHNA and CDR2 is YSLEER in the germline V gene. There are 17 residues in the CDR3.

This clonotype occurred once. V gene TRBV19 combines with J gene TRBJ1-1; D is unresolved. Trimming took off 8 bases at V and 1 base at J, with 8 bases between the two ends. The CDR3 extends over 12 amino acids. Germline V gives CDR1 LNHDA, CDR2 SQIVND (reference sequence). Here the CDR3 DNA reads TGTGCCAGTGGTTTACCGAACACTGAAGCTTTCTTT. It specifies CASGLPNTEAFF.

This sequence joins TRBV13 and TRBJ2-1, with D hard to call. Looked up from germline, CDR1 is PRHDT and CDR2 is FYEKMQ (reference sequence). V was trimmed by 5 bases and J by 7 bases, leaving 12 bases between them. This CDR3 has 13 amino acids. Here the CDR3 DNA reads TGTGCCAGCAGCGTTTCTAGGGTAAATGAGCAGTTCTTC. The encoded protein is CASSVSRVNEQFF.

This clonotype was seen many times. The rearrangement links TRBV6-1 to TRBJ2-1; TRBD2 aligns across 11 bases. This CDR3 is 16 amino acids long. V lost 8 bases, J lost 4 bases, and 10 bases stayed unmatched. Germline values: CDR1 MNHNS, CDR2 SASEGT. The CDR3 coding sequence is TGTGCCAGCTCGTCCCCCCTAGCGGGGGGATACAATGAGCAGTTCTTC. Translating it yields CASSSPLAGGYNEQFF.

This clonotype was counted many times. CDR3 protein: CASSLKRYEQFF. The CDR3 DNA sequence: TGTGCCAGCAGCTTAAAACGTTATGAGCAGTTCTTC. This chain connects TRBV11-3 to TRBJ2-1; D gene ambiguous. The CDR3 length is 12 residues. Germline CDR1 and CDR2: SGHNT and YENEEA. Trimming shortened V by 2 bases and J by 8 bases, and 7 bases separated the two germline ends.

This clonotype was picked up many times. V gene TRBV24-1 combines with J gene TRBJ2-3, with D possibly matching TRBD1 (5 bases). The CDR3 contains 16 residues. Germline loops: CDR1 KGHDR, CDR2 SFDVKD. The V gene lost 5 bases and the J gene lost 2 bases, with 16 bases spanning the gap. The CDR3 DNA reads TGTGCCACCAGTGCAGACCAGGGCGAGTACACAGATACGCAGTATTTT. It is translated as CATSADQGEYTDTQYF.

The gene calls are TRBV15 and TRBJ1-1, with no clear D. With 0 bases removed from V and 2 bases from J, the gap between germline ends came to 13 bases. There are 16 residues in the CDR3. Per the germline V gene, CDR1 is LNHNV and CDR2 is YYDKDF (reference sequence). CDR3 DNA sequence: TGTGCCACCAGCAGAGATGCTTTGCGTCGAAACACTGAAGCTTTCTTT. Its translation: CATSRDALRRNTEAFF.

The chain couples TRBV7-3 to TRBJ2-2, with 8 bases lining up with TRBD2. The germline V gene encodes CDR1 SGHTA and CDR2 FQGTGA. The CDR3 runs to 13 residues. J was trimmed by 6 bases and V by 5 bases; bases with no gene match: 2. CDR3 region: CASSTGGAGELFF. The CDR3 DNA is TGTGCCAGCAGCACGGGGGGGGCCGGGGAGCTGTTTTTT.

This clonotype showed up just a few times. The chain joins TRBV10-3 to TRBJ1-2; TRBD1 is a possible D gene (5 bases). CDR1 and CDR2 from the germline V gene are ENHRY and SYGVKD. There are 15 residues in the CDR3. V lost 0 bases and J 9 bases, leaving 17 bases between the germline ends. This CDR3 reads CAISESGRTQGRYTF. DNA of the CDR3: TGTGCCATCAGTGAGTCGGGACGGACCCAAGGCCGCTACACCTTC.

There are many counts of this clonotype. CDR3 amino acids: CASSYREAGGYEQYF. DNA of the CDR3: TGTGCCAGCAGTTATCGGGAGGCCGGGGGGTACGAGCAGTACTTC. The chain has TRBV6-2 or TRBV6-3 and TRBJ2-7, with 7 nucleotides matching TRBD2. The CDR3 has 15 amino acids. Germline-derived CDR1 and CDR2 are MNHEY and SVGEGT. Trimming cost V 3 bases and J 4 bases; bases outside gene matches: 9.

The chain employs TRBV18 and TRBJ2-3, with D perhaps matching TRBD1 or TRBD2 (6 bases each). V dropped 0 bases and J dropped 4 bases, with 14 bases sitting between them. The CDR3 has 16 amino acids. Germline lookup yields CDR1 KGHSH and CDR2 LQKENI. The CDR3 spells CASSPPRRGWADTQYF. CDR3 nucleotide sequence: TGTGCCAGCTCACCACCAAGGAGGGGGTGGGCAGATACGCAGTATTTT.

In this sample, this clonotype turned up many times. The CDR3 DNA is TGCAGTGCGCGGGACTATTCCTCCTACAATGAGCAGTTCTTC. Translating it yields CSARDYSSYNEQFF. The V call is TRBV20-1, the J call TRBJ2-1; 7 nucleotides agree with TRBD2. CDR3 length: 14 residues. V shed 6 bases and J 0 bases; nucleotides not matched to a gene: 5. Germline values: CDR1 DFQATT, CDR2 SNEGSKA (reference sequence).

This clonotype was detected a few times. This chain joins TRBV7-3 and TRBJ1-1; tentative D call: TRBD1 (5 bases). This CDR3 contains 14 residues. Trimming pared 3 bases from V and 4 bases from J, leaving 12 bases between. Germline V gives CDR1 SGHTA, CDR2 FQGTGA. CDR3 sequence reads: CASSFTGTTTEAFF. CDR3 nucleotides: TGTGCCAGCAGCTTCACGGGGACGACCACTGAAGCTTTCTTT.

This clonotype was detected ten times or more. This rearrangement joins TRBV18 to TRBJ1-2, with D possibly TRBD1 on 6 matching bases. CDR1 and CDR2 from the germline V gene are KGHSH and LQKENI. The V and J ends lost 1 base and 4 bases respectively, with 13 bases between them. There are 15 residues in the CDR3. DNA for the CDR3: TGTGCCAGCTCACCACGTTCCGGCAGGGGCTATGGCTACACCTTC. It yields the protein CASSPRSGRGYGYTF. Using reference TRBV18 and TRBJ1-2 for the parts outside the CDR3, the full variable domain is NAGVMQNPRHLVRRRGQEARLRCSPMKGHSHVYWYRQLPEEGLKFMVYLQKENIIDESGMPKERFSAEFPKEGPSILRIQQVVRGDSAAYFCASSPRSGRGYGYTFGSGTRLTVV.

In its sample, this clonotype was seen a few times. The rearrangement links TRBV20-1 to TRBJ1-6; the D gene is possibly TRBD1 (5 bases). The CDR3 has 17 residues. Trimming removed 0 bases from V and 8 bases from J, with 20 bases in between. The germline gives CDR1 DFQATT, CDR2 SNEGSKA (reference sequence). CDR3 DNA sequence: TGCAGTGCTAGAGATCCAGGAAAGGGGAGCCATGATTCACCCCTCCACTTT. This encodes CSARDPGKGSHDSPLHF.

In this sample, this clonotype turned up many times. The chain uses TRBV28 and TRBJ1-5; TRBD1 matches at 12 bases. J lost 1 base, V lost 6 bases, and 13 bases had no gene match. The length of the CDR3 is 19 residues. Germline assignment: CDR1 MDHEN and CDR2 SYDVKM. The CDR3 DNA is TGTGCCAGCAGCCTTCCCGGGACAGGGGGCCTTTGGAGCAATCAGCCCCAGCATTTT. Protein sequence: CASSLPGTGGLWSNQPQHF.